This T cell receptor beta chain originates from a study of post-analysis software for immune sequencing data. Overall study findings and caveats: Controls showed lower frequencies than patients for roughly five TRBV segments, and TRBV5-6, TRBV5-1 and TRBV20-1 were among these.

The CDR3 loop spans 15 amino acids. Trimming removed 5 bases from V and 2 bases from J; junction bases left unmatched: 6. Germline V gene lookup returns CDR1 KGHDR and CDR2 SFDVKD. This clonotype was detected ten times or more. Its antigen is currently unknown. Every TCR beta cDNA library bore unique molecular identifiers. MiXCR, run by TCRdb on the PCR reads, gives a single entry per CDR3 protein. The sample has more than 500,000 distinct CDR3 sequences, around 36% seen once; the top ten hold 4.5% to 7.5%. This sequence was found in a girl younger than 18 with multiple sclerosis. The rearrangement links TRBV24-1 to TRBJ2-5; 8 bases are a match to TRBD1. The sequencing input was blood. The CDR3 here is CATSAHRQGQETQYF. CDR3 coding DNA: TGTGCCACCAGTGCCCACCGACAGGGGCAAGAGACCCAGTACTTC.